The 28 T cell receptor beta chains presented below share a single source sample, sequenced in a study of beta chain features in type 1 diabetes. Investigators reverse transcribed all isolated RNA, so they sequenced expressed TCRB transcripts. Produced via immunoSEQ multiplex PCR; TCRdb's table is partial and in-frame only. The sample has roughly 140,000 clones, about 8.1% seen once. Specimen: central memory CD4+ T cells from blood. Every receptor here comes from a man between 18 and 35 years old in good health.

Only a few counts were recorded for this clone. The rearrangement links TRBV28 to TRBJ2-5, with a tentative D call TRBD1 (5 bases). Trimming stripped 5 bases from V and 5 bases from J, with 24 bases between. Germline CDR1 and CDR2: MDHEN and SYDVKM. There are 17 residues in the CDR3. The CDR3 DNA follows: TGTGCCAGCAGTCCGAGGCAAGCAAAGGGGTCGAGGGAGACCCAGTACTTC. This codes for CASSPRQAKGSRETQYF.

This clone was recorded many times. The rearrangement links TRBV15 to TRBJ2-7; 9 bases fit TRBD2. Looked up from germline, CDR1 is LNHNV and CDR2 is YYDKDF (reference sequence). V lost 3 bases, J lost 5 bases, and 8 bases stayed unmatched. The CDR3 contains 15 residues. The CDR3 nucleotides read TGTGCCACCAGCAGGGAGGATAGCGGGAGTCACGAGCAGTACTTC. It is translated as CATSREDSGSHEQYF.

This clone was counted a few times. The DNA of the CDR3 is TGTGCCATCAGTGAGTCGGGGCAGGGCGACTTCGAGCAGTACTTC. Its protein product is CAISESGQGDFEQYF. The chain links TRBV10-3 to TRBJ2-7, with D tentatively TRBD1 (5 bases). The CDR3 sequence is 15 residues long. Germline CDR1 ENHRY, CDR2 SYGVKD. V was clipped by 0 bases and J by 6 bases, with 15 bases between them.

This clone was detected a few times. The chain couples TRBV2 to TRBJ2-7, with a tentative D call TRBD2 (6 bases). V shed 3 bases and J shed 3 bases, with 15 bases lying between them. Germline assignment: CDR1 SNHLY and CDR2 FYNNEI. This CDR3 is built from 15 residues. Here the CDR3 reads CASSEAVGGGYEQYF. CDR3 bases: TGTGCCAGCAGTGAGGCAGTGGGAGGCGGCTACGAGCAGTACTTC. Together with reference TRBV2 and TRBJ2-7, the CDR3 gives the full variable domain: EPEVTQTPSHQVTQMGQEVILRCVPISNHLYFYWYRQILGQKVEFLVSFYNNEISEKSEIFDDQFSVERPDGSNFTLKIRSTKLEDSAMYFCASSEAVGGGYEQYFGPGTRLTVT.

This clone came up a few times. The chain recombines TRBV15 with TRBJ2-1, with D hard to call. Between the trimmed V and J ends, which lost 2 bases and 5 bases, there was a span of 10 bases. Germline values: CDR1 LNHNV, CDR2 YYDKDF (reference sequence). The CDR3 sequence is 14 residues long. CDR3 loop: CATSRFTENNEQFF. The CDR3 DNA follows: TGTGCCACCAGCAGATTTACTGAAAACAATGAGCAGTTCTTC.

The V gene is TRBV29-1, the J gene TRBJ1-1; no definite D call. Per germline, CDR1 SQVTM and CDR2 ANQGSEA. With 8 bases removed from V and 1 base from J, the gap between germline ends came to 11 bases. This CDR3 spans 12 amino acids. The CDR3 reads CSSTRQNTEAFF. The CDR3 bases are TGCAGCTCTACCCGACAGAACACTGAAGCTTTCTTT.

The chain uses TRBV28 and TRBJ1-6; perhaps TRBD1 as D (5 bases). The germline V gene encodes CDR1 MDHEN and CDR2 SYDVKM. The germline V and J ends were trimmed by 9 bases and 8 bases, with 14 bases remaining between them. The CDR3 loop spans 13 amino acids. Here the CDR3 DNA reads TGTGCCAGTGCTCCCGGGGGGGATTCACCCCTCCACTTT. Translated: CASAPGGDSPLHF.

This clone was detected a few times. This chain uses TRBV5-4 with TRBJ2-7; 7 bases match TRBD1. The CDR3 runs to 16 residues. Germline V gene lookup returns CDR1 SGHNT and CDR2 YYREEE (reference sequence). Losses at the gene ends were 0 bases for V and 1 base for J; bases not matched to a gene: 7. The CDR3 DNA reads TGTGCCAGCAGCTTGGATCAGGGGGTGTCATCCTACGAGCAGTACTTC. Translated: CASSLDQGVSSYEQYF.

This clone was detected only a few times. The CDR3 here is CASSFTGYTEAFF. The CDR3, as DNA: TGTGCCAGCAGCTTCACAGGGTACACTGAAGCTTTCTTT. The rearrangement uses TRBV7-3 and TRBJ1-1; tentatively, D is TRBD1 (6 bases). The V end was cut by 3 bases, the J end by 3 bases, with 8 bases between. Germline CDR1 SGHTA, CDR2 FQGTGA. There are 13 residues in the CDR3.

This clone was seen only a few times. The chain links TRBV9 to TRBJ2-4; TRBD1 is a possible D gene (5 bases). CDR1 and CDR2 (germline): SGDLS, YYNGEE. This CDR3 contains 15 residues. Trimming removed 0 bases at V and 9 bases at J, with 16 bases between. The CDR3 DNA is TGTGCCAGCAGCGTAGGGGGTCAGGGTGACATCATTCAGTACTTC. It encodes CASSVGGQGDIIQYF.

The chain carries TRBV18 and TRBJ2-7; the match to TRBD2 covers 13 bases. Germline V CDR1 and CDR2: KGHSH, LQKENI. This CDR3 is 15 amino acids long. Trimming cost V 2 bases and J 7 bases; bases outside gene matches: 5. CDR3 residues: CASSPGLAGAGEQYF. Here the CDR3 DNA reads TGTGCCAGCTCACCAGGACTAGCGGGAGCGGGAGAGCAGTACTTC.

The rearrangement links TRBV10-3 to TRBJ2-3; D might be TRBD2 (5 bases). Germline CDR1 is ENHRY and CDR2 is SYGVKD. The CDR3 is 15 residues long. Trimming left V 10 bases short and J 2 bases short, with 19 bases between. This CDR3 reads CASIIGTGSTDTQYF. The CDR3 nucleotides are TGTGCCAGCATCATCGGAACGGGGTCCACAGATACGCAGTATTTT.

The V call is TRBV18, the J call TRBJ2-7; D may be TRBD2 (7 bases). Trimming stripped 6 bases from V and 6 bases from J, with 21 bases between. Germline lookup yields CDR1 KGHSH and CDR2 LQKENI. The CDR3 covers 15 residues. Here the CDR3 DNA reads TGTGCCAGCTCCGCAACCGGGGGGCAGGGTCGCGAGCAGTACTTC. Amino acid sequence: CASSATGGQGREQYF.

The V call is TRBV6-6, the J call TRBJ1-2; 8 bases line up with TRBD1. CDR1 and CDR2 (germline): MNHNY, SVGAGI (reference sequence). Trimming cost V 6 bases and J 4 bases; bases outside gene matches: 10. CDR3 length: 15 residues. The CDR3 sequence is CASRQGQGITYGYTF. CDR3 bases: TGTGCCAGCAGGCAAGGACAGGGAATTACCTATGGCTACACCTTC.

The rearrangement uses TRBV7-2 and TRBJ2-3; possibly TRBD2 for D (5 bases). V was pared by 2 bases and J by 9 bases, with 9 bases between. Germline V gene sequence: CDR1 SGHTA, CDR2 FQGNSA. CDR3 length equals 12 residues. CDR3 DNA: TGTGCCAGCAGCTTAAGTAGCGACACGCAGTATTTT. Protein sequence: CASSLSSDTQYF.

This clone was observed a few times. The chain has TRBV6-5 and TRBJ2-7; possibly TRBD2 for D (6 bases). Germline loops: CDR1 MNHEY, CDR2 SVGAGI. Between the trimmed V and J ends, which lost 6 bases and 8 bases, there was a span of 14 bases. This CDR3 has 12 residues. CDR3 region: CASRFGGEKQYF. The CDR3 DNA is TGTGCCAGCAGATTTGGAGGGGAAAAGCAGTACTTC.

This clone was seen a handful of times. The rearrangement links TRBV14 to TRBJ1-5, with D tentatively TRBD1 (5 bases). Germline lookup yields CDR1 SGHDN and CDR2 FVKESK. The CDR3 is made up of 13 amino acids. With 4 bases removed from V and 4 bases from J, the gap between germline ends came to 8 bases. CDR3 bases: TGTGCCAGCAGCCCGGGACTGAATCAGCCCCAGCATTTT. This codes for CASSPGLNQPQHF.

This clone was detected only a few times. The J gene is TRBJ2-7, the V gene TRBV18; maybe TRBD2 (5 bases). This CDR3 contains 15 residues. Germline V gives CDR1 KGHSH, CDR2 LQKENI. Trimming stripped 3 bases from V and 2 bases from J, with 14 bases between. The CDR3 sequence: CASSPTTTGTYEQYF. The CDR3 coding sequence is TGTGCCAGCTCACCGACTACGACGGGCACCTACGAGCAGTACTTC.

Note on this clone: The junction departs from the called germline gene at one end, perhaps through a read error. The V gene is TRBV6-5, the J gene TRBJ1-4; TRBD1 aligns across 8 bases. CDR3 length equals 14 residues. CDR1 and CDR2 (germline): MNHEY, SVGAGI. The CDR3 sequence: CATQLTGANEKLFF. CDR3 coding DNA: TGTGCCACCCAACTGACAGGGGCTAACGAAAAACTGTTTTTT.

This clone was recorded at least ten times. V usage is TRBV11-1 and J usage is TRBJ2-2; D might be TRBD1 (5 bases). Germline CDR1 reads SGHAT; CDR2 reads FQDESV (reference sequence). V was shortened by 6 bases and J by 5 bases, with 10 bases between the two germline ends. This CDR3 is built from 13 residues. CDR3 amino acids: CASRHQGTGELFF. In nucleotides, the CDR3 is TGTGCCAGCAGGCATCAGGGAACCGGGGAGCTGTTTTTT.

This clone was counted a few times. This chain uses TRBV9 with TRBJ2-7; D is unresolved. Trimming left V 0 bases short and J 2 bases short, with 9 bases between. Germline-derived CDR1 and CDR2 are SGDLS and YYNGEE. The length of the CDR3 is 14 residues. The CDR3 bases are TGTGCCAGCAGCGTAGCGCCAGTAACCTACGAGCAGTACTTC. Residues: CASSVAPVTYEQYF.

In this sample, this clone turned up a few times. V and J are TRBV9 and TRBJ2-2; 11 positions agree with TRBD2. The CDR3 totals 16 residues. Per the germline V gene, CDR1 is SGDLS and CDR2 is YYNGEE. Losses at the gene ends were 2 bases for V and 4 bases for J; bases not matched to a gene: 4. CDR3 in amino acids: CASSVSGGARTGELFF. DNA for the CDR3: TGTGCCAGCAGCGTTAGCGGGGGGGCCCGCACCGGGGAGCTGTTTTTT.

This clone appeared many times. The chain is built from TRBV4-3 and TRBJ2-2; 8 nucleotides line up with TRBD1. V lost 5 bases to trimming and J lost 3 bases; unmatched junction nucleotides: 8. The CDR3 contains 16 residues. Germline values: CDR1 LGHNA, CDR2 YSLEER. The CDR3: CASSLRQGPHTGELFF. The CDR3 DNA reads TGCGCCAGCAGCTTGAGACAGGGGCCACACACCGGGGAGCTGTTTTTT.

The chain uses TRBV4-3 and TRBJ2-3; D possibly corresponds to TRBD2 (5 bases). Trimming stripped 4 bases from V and 5 bases from J, with 16 bases between. This CDR3 has 15 amino acids. The germline V gene has CDR1 LGHNA and CDR2 YSLEER. The CDR3 DNA follows: TGCGCCAGCAGCCGAGGAGATGCCGGGGTAGATACGCAGTATTTT. It specifies CASSRGDAGVDTQYF.

This clone was recorded a few times. Other nucleotide sequences in the sample specify the same CDR3. CDR3 region: CASSLEGKPYNEQFF. In nucleotides, the CDR3 is TGCGCCAGCAGCTTGGAGGGGAAACCCTACAATGAGCAGTTCTTC. The chain combines TRBV5-1 with TRBJ2-1, with a weak D call TRBD1 (5 bases). The V and J ends lost 0 bases and 2 bases respectively, with 9 bases between them. The CDR3 consists of 15 residues. Germline V gives CDR1 SGHRS, CDR2 YFSETQ.

V gene TRBV7-9 combines with J gene TRBJ2-7; D is unresolved. The CDR3 is 14 amino acids. V was trimmed by 2 bases and J by 0 bases, leaving 8 bases between them. Germline-derived CDR1 and CDR2 are SEHNR and FQNEAQ (reference sequence). As DNA, the CDR3 is TGTGCCAGCAGCTTAAGCCATTCCTCCTACGAGCAGTACTTC. This gives the protein CASSLSHSSYEQYF.

V is TRBV5-5 and J is TRBJ1-1; D gene ambiguous. The germline V and J ends were trimmed by 1 base and 7 bases, with 11 bases remaining between them. The CDR3 runs to 13 residues. CDR1 is SGHKS, CDR2 YYEKEE, per germline (reference sequence). The CDR3 nucleotides read TGTGCCAGCAGCTTGAGGAGGACGTTTGAAGCTTTCTTT. It is translated as CASSLRRTFEAFF. Based on the CDR3 plus reference TRBV5-5 and TRBJ1-1, the full variable domain is DAGVTQSPTHLIKTRGQQVTLRCSPISGHKSVSWYQQVLGQGPQFIFQYYEKEERGRGNFPDRFSARQFPNYSSELNVNALLLGDSALYLCASSLRRTFEAFFGQGTRLTVV.

This clone was detected a few times. The J gene is TRBJ2-3, the V gene TRBV4-3, with 7 bases fitting TRBD2. CDR3 length: 16 amino acids. Germline CDR1 LGHNA, CDR2 YSLEER. V trimming: 2 bases; J trimming: 1 base; junction bases outside the gene matches: 6. The CDR3 spells CASSQNIAGGTDTQYF. The CDR3 DNA sequence: TGCGCCAGCAGCCAAAATATAGCGGGCGGCACAGATACGCAGTATTTT.